The entry below describes one TCR beta chain. This CDR3 is also generated by other DNA sequences in the sample. This record belongs to a study of blood T cell repertoires in COVID-19. Study-level information: From the United States, Italy and Spain came samples of acute and convalescent COVID-19. T cells, B-cell-depleted T cells, or PBMCs provided the cDNA or gDNA that served as material.

The junction had 5 bases not matched to a gene; V was cut back by 2 bases and J by 5 bases. This CDR3 region has 14 residues. Looked up from germline, CDR1 is SGDLS and CDR2 is YYNGEE. In the original processing: For nucleated cells, counts were estimated from reference gene primer amplification. Using immunoSEQ multiplex PCR, the repertoire was profiled, and TCRdb retains in-frame clones only, with some absent. V and J calls and clone size follow that table, whereas D and trimming were derived from the DNA. The table lists over 300,000 clones, roughly nine tenths of them singletons. The sequencing sample was made of peripheral blood. This receptor was taken from a young man who had recovered from COVID-19. The chain is built from TRBV9 and TRBJ1-1, with 8 bases matching TRBD1. The CDR3 loop is CASSVGQGSTEAFF. As DNA, the CDR3 is TGTGCCAGCAGCGTCGGACAGGGTTCGACTGAAGCTTTCTTT.